Below, 28 T cell receptor beta chains from the same sample are listed, as sequenced in a study of T cells in pancreatic ductal adenocarcinoma. TCRdb's table, derived via immunoSEQ multiplex PCR, lists solely in-frame clones and lacks some. Of under 15,000 clones in the sample, just over 85% are singletons; the top ten hold roughly 18%. The selected patients with pancreatic ductal adenocarcinoma had surgery but no neoadjuvant therapy. The sequencing sample was made of PBMCs. All receptors derive from a human donor with pancreatic ductal adenocarcinoma.

This chain connects TRBV15 to TRBJ2-3; possibly TRBD1 for D (5 bases). There are 15 residues in the CDR3. Germline values: CDR1 LNHNV, CDR2 YYDKDF (reference sequence). V lost 4 bases to trimming and J lost 2 bases, with 13 bases between them. The CDR3 is CATSMQGMNTDTQYF. The CDR3 bases are TGTGCCACCAGCATGCAGGGAATGAACACAGATACGCAGTATTTT.

The genes are TRBV11-2 and TRBJ1-1; 8 positions agree with TRBD1. This CDR3 has 14 amino acids. Germline lookup yields CDR1 SGHAT and CDR2 FQNNGV. V lost 4 bases and J lost 1; bases outside the gene matches: 2. The CDR3 protein is CASSWDRSNTEAFF. The CDR3 coding sequence is TGTGCCAGCAGCTGGGACAGGTCGAACACTGAAGCTTTCTTT.

The V and J genes are TRBV19 and TRBJ2-1; D assignment may be TRBD1 or TRBD2 (5 bases each). Germline loops: CDR1 LNHDA, CDR2 SQIVND (reference sequence). V was clipped by 9 bases and J by 6 bases, with 15 bases between them. The CDR3 loop spans 13 amino acids. The CDR3 reads CASQGRPRNEQFF. For the CDR3, the DNA is TGTGCCAGCCAGGGACGGCCACGCAATGAGCAGTTCTTC.

This rearrangement joins TRBV9 to TRBJ2-5; 8 bases match TRBD1. Germline CDR1 SGDLS, CDR2 YYNGEE. Germline trimming cut 6 bases from V and 5 bases from J; bases unmatched to any gene: 15. The CDR3 runs to 16 residues. The CDR3 DNA sequence: TGTGCCAGCAACGGTGGGACAGGCGGCAGGATGGAGACCCAGTACTTC. Translating it yields CASNGGTGGRMETQYF.

The J gene is TRBJ2-5, the V gene TRBV29-1, with 7 bases fitting TRBD2. Germline-derived CDR1 and CDR2 are SQVTM and ANQGSEA. V gave up 4 bases and J gave up 3 bases; unmatched junction bases: 2. This CDR3 region has 12 residues. The CDR3 loop reads CSVVGGKETQYF. The CDR3 region has the DNA TGCAGCGTTGTCGGGGGGAAAGAGACCCAGTACTTC.

The chain recombines TRBV7-9 with TRBJ2-3; D not resolved. This CDR3 is 16 amino acids long. CDR1 is SEHNR, CDR2 FQNEAQ, per germline (reference sequence). The V end lost 7 bases, the J end lost 5 bases, and 22 bases lay between the germline ends. The CDR3 DNA reads TGTGCCAGCACCCCGAGAGAACAAGGATTGGAAGATACGCAGTATTTT. This sequence encodes CASTPREQGLEDTQYF.

The chain employs TRBV19 and TRBJ2-5; 8 bases are a match to TRBD1. Germline-derived CDR1 and CDR2 are LNHDA and SQIVND (reference sequence). The CDR3 has 13 residues. V trimming: 6 bases; J trimming: 5 bases; junction bases outside the gene matches: 5. This CDR3 is CASRTGVEETQYF. DNA for the CDR3: TGTGCCAGTAGGACAGGGGTGGAGGAGACCCAGTACTTC.

The chain combines TRBV28 with TRBJ2-5; possibly TRBD1 for D (6 bases). The V end lost 4 bases, the J end lost 5 bases, and 17 bases lay between the germline ends. CDR3 length: 15 amino acids. Germline-derived CDR1 and CDR2 are MDHEN and SYDVKM. DNA for the CDR3: TGTGCCAGCAGTTCCAGAACAGGGTCAGGGGAGACCCAGTACTTC. It specifies CASSSRTGSGETQYF. The full variable domain, its missing parts supplied by reference TRBV28 and TRBJ2-5, is DVKVTQSSRYLVKRTGEKVFLECVQDMDHENMFWYRQDPGLGLRLIYFSYDVKMKEKGDIPEGYSVSREKKERFSLILESASTNQTSMYLCASSSRTGSGETQYFGPGTRLLVL.

V usage is TRBV5-1 and J usage is TRBJ2-1; D unresolved. Per the germline V gene, CDR1 is SGHRS and CDR2 is YFSETQ. There are 12 residues in the CDR3. V was cut by 4 bases and J by 7 bases, with 9 bases left in between. CDR3 protein: CASSQNDNEQFF. CDR3 DNA: TGCGCCAGCAGCCAGAACGATAATGAGCAGTTCTTC.

The chain uses TRBV7-9 and TRBJ1-1; D gene unclear. Trimming stripped 5 bases from V and 3 bases from J, with 13 bases between. This CDR3 region has 14 residues. Germline CDR1 is SEHNR and CDR2 is FQNEAQ (reference sequence). CDR3 region: CASSRGGGDTEAFF. Written as DNA, the CDR3 is TGTGCCAGCAGCCGGGGTGGAGGCGACACTGAAGCTTTCTTT.

The genes are TRBV5-1 and TRBJ1-5, with D uncertain. V was shortened by 0 bases and J by 7 bases, with 11 bases between the two germline ends. Germline V lookup: CDR1 SGHRS, CDR2 YFSETQ. CDR3 size: 14 residues. In DNA form, the CDR3 reads TGCGCCAGCAGCTTGGAGGGCGCGGGGCAGCCCCAGCATTTT. Residues: CASSLEGAGQPQHF.

The chain couples TRBV6-6 to TRBJ1-3; the D is unclear. The germline V and J ends were trimmed by 5 bases and 0 bases, with 5 bases remaining between them. Per germline, CDR1 MNHNY and CDR2 SVGAGI (reference sequence). This CDR3 has 13 amino acids. The CDR3, as DNA: TGTGCCAGCAGTACGTCCTCTGGAAACACCATATATTTT. Residues: CASSTSSGNTIYF.

The chain is built from TRBV4-2 and TRBJ2-3; 11 nucleotides align to TRBD1. Trimming took 4 bases from V and 5 from J; bases not matched to a gene: 2. The CDR3 runs to 14 residues. In germline, CDR1 is LGHNA, CDR2 YNFKEQ. The chain's CDR3 is CASSPGTGGDTQYF. The CDR3 nucleotides are TGTGCCAGCAGCCCTGGGACAGGGGGAGATACGCAGTATTTT.

The V and J genes are TRBV7-8 and TRBJ1-2, with D possibly being TRBD1 (6 bases). V lost 5 bases and J 6 bases, leaving 19 bases between the germline ends. This CDR3 spans 15 amino acids. CDR1 and CDR2 (germline): SGHVS, FQNEAQ. The CDR3 DNA reads as TGTGCCAGCAGCCGGGCCTTGGGGGGCGTTGATGGCTACACCTTC. Translated: CASSRALGGVDGYTF.

This sequence joins TRBV7-8 and TRBJ2-1; 8 positions agree with TRBD2. V dropped 4 bases and J dropped 7; count of bases not matched to a gene: 12. The CDR3 is 16 amino acids. Germline V gene lookup returns CDR1 SGHVS and CDR2 FQNEAQ. As DNA, the CDR3 is TGTGCCAGCAGCTCTACCGGACTAGCACCCGCTAATGAGCAGTTCTTC. It yields the protein CASSSTGLAPANEQFF.

The chain is built from TRBV9 and TRBJ1-2; 7 positions agree with TRBD1. The CDR3 is 18 residues long. J lost 4 bases, V lost 0 bases, and 15 bases had no gene match. Germline values: CDR1 SGDLS, CDR2 YYNGEE. The CDR3 loop reads CASSVALGGQNLPYGYTF. The CDR3 DNA reads as TGTGCCAGCAGCGTAGCCCTAGGGGGACAGAATCTTCCCTATGGCTACACCTTC.

V and J are TRBV6-1 and TRBJ1-5, with TRBD1 as a possible D gene (5 bases). Germline values: CDR1 MNHNS, CDR2 SASEGT. The CDR3 spans 13 residues. The V end lost 6 bases, the J end lost 2 bases, and 8 bases lay between the germline ends. The CDR3 nucleotides read TGTGCCAGCAGCCGGGACGGCAATCAGCCCCAGCATTTT. It is translated as CASSRDGNQPQHF.

The CDR3 DNA sequence: TGTGCCAGTAGTTCTCTTGGGGGGGAGACCCAGTACTTC. Translation gives CASSSLGGETQYF. The chain combines TRBV19 with TRBJ2-5, with D possibly matching TRBD2 (6 bases). Germline values: CDR1 LNHDA, CDR2 SQIVND (reference sequence). This CDR3 contains 13 residues. V lost 5 bases and J lost 5, with 12 bases in between.

V and J are TRBV23-1 and TRBJ2-7; D could derive from TRBD1 or TRBD2 (5 bases each). TRBV23-1 is recorded as an ORF, its role being uncertain. The CDR3 is made up of 15 amino acids. Trimming shortened V by 8 bases and J by 3 bases, and 20 bases separated the two germline ends. The CDR3 loop is CASGPGTTHDYEQYF. Here the CDR3 DNA reads TGCGCCAGCGGCCCCGGGACCACACACGACTACGAGCAGTACTTC.

The rearrangement uses TRBV5-5 and TRBJ1-2; D may be TRBD1 (6 bases). The V end lost 4 bases, the J end lost 7 bases, and 20 bases lay between the germline ends. CDR3 length: 15 residues. Per germline, CDR1 SGHKS and CDR2 YYEKEE (reference sequence). CDR3 in DNA: TGTGCCAGCAGCGCCTGGGCAGGGGAAATGGGTGGCTACACCTTC. It translates to CASSAWAGEMGGYTF.

This clone was counted a single time. This rearrangement joins TRBV28 to TRBJ1-5; D possibly corresponds to TRBD1 (6 bases). This CDR3 region has 15 residues. From germline, CDR1 is MDHEN and CDR2 SYDVKM. V lost 6 bases and J lost 5, with 17 bases in between. CDR3 in DNA: TGTGCCAGCAGGCCCCCAGGGGAGGAGTATCAGCCCCAGCATTTT. It codes for CASRPPGEEYQPQHF.

V gene TRBV5-4 combines with J gene TRBJ2-3; a weak D match, TRBD1 (7 bases). The CDR3 spans 16 residues. Germline CDR1 reads SGHNT; CDR2 reads YYREEE (reference sequence). V lost 4 bases to trimming and J lost 0 bases, with 15 bases between them. CDR3 nucleotide sequence: TGTGCCAGCAGCCTTGCGGGACAGCTGAGCACAGATACGCAGTATTTT. Its protein product is CASSLAGQLSTDTQYF. Together with reference TRBV5-4 and TRBJ2-3, the CDR3 gives the full variable domain: ETGVTQSPTHLIKTRGQQVTLRCSSQSGHNTVSWYQQALGQGPQFIFQYYREEENGRGNFPPRFSGLQFPNYSSELNVNALELDDSALYLCASSLAGQLSTDTQYFGPGTRLTVL.

The rearrangement links TRBV7-2 to TRBJ2-5; 9 nucleotides match TRBD1. J lost 1 base, V lost 4 bases, and 13 bases had no gene match. The CDR3 runs to 18 residues. Germline V gene data show CDR1 as SGHTA and CDR2 as FQGNSA. The CDR3 loop reads CASSSRRVGQGFQETQYF. CDR3 nucleotides: TGTGCCAGCAGCTCGAGGCGCGTCGGACAGGGGTTCCAAGAGACCCAGTACTTC.

The CDR3 loop is CASSFSTGKIQETQYF. As DNA, the CDR3 is TGTGCCAGCAGTTTCTCCACAGGGAAGATACAAGAGACCCAGTACTTC. The rearrangement uses TRBV28 and TRBJ2-5, with TRBD1 as a possible D gene (6 bases). The CDR3 runs 16 residues. V gave up 3 bases and J gave up 2 bases, with 16 bases separating them. The V gene's germline CDR1 is MDHEN and CDR2 SYDVKM.

The chain recombines TRBV29-1 with TRBJ1-1; unclear D gene. The CDR3 contains 13 residues. The ends were cut back, 4 bases at V and 0 bases at J, with 9 bases in the middle. Germline V CDR1 and CDR2: SQVTM, ANQGSEA. The CDR3 sequence: CSVVLLMNTEAFF. In nucleotides, the CDR3 is TGCAGCGTTGTACTGCTAATGAACACTGAAGCTTTCTTT.

The gene calls are TRBV10-1 and TRBJ2-5; TRBD2 is a possible D gene (5 bases). Germline values: CDR1 WNHNN, CDR2 SYGVQD (reference sequence). The V end was cut by 4 bases, the J end by 1 base, with 13 bases between. The CDR3 loop spans 15 amino acids. The CDR3 sequence is CASSGGMAGQETQYF. The CDR3 bases are TGCGCCAGCAGTGGAGGGATGGCCGGCCAAGAGACCCAGTACTTC.

This clone was seen a few times. The sample holds other DNA sequences that translate to the same CDR3. V and J are TRBV28 and TRBJ2-3, with D possibly TRBD2 on 6 matching bases. V shed 3 bases and J shed 3 bases, with 10 bases lying between them. CDR1 and CDR2 from the germline V gene are MDHEN and SYDVKM. This CDR3 is built from 14 residues. The CDR3 loop is CASSFLSGTDTQYF. DNA for the CDR3: TGTGCCAGCAGTTTTCTCAGCGGGACAGATACGCAGTATTTT.

This chain joins TRBV14 and TRBJ1-2; no clear D gene. Per the germline V gene, CDR1 is SGHDN and CDR2 is FVKESK. The CDR3 runs to 13 residues. The V end was cut by 4 bases, the J end by 4 bases, with 10 bases between. The CDR3 sequence: CASSPGEGYGYTF. In DNA form, the CDR3 reads TGTGCCAGCAGCCCGGGTGAGGGCTATGGCTACACCTTC.